This TCR beta chain was sequenced for a study of tumor-infiltrating lymphocytes in primary liver carcinoma. Study information: Staging of the tumors gave T1-T3 N0M0, with widths of roughly 4.2 to 11 cm.

Points on this clonotype: Its antigen is still unknown.

Co-extracting RNA and DNA was done with 20-30 mg of unsorted bulk tissue as input. Primary liver carcinoma, confirmed by histopathology, was surgically resected. Among the patients, all had chronic HBV infection and none had been treated. Total RNA amounting to around 450 ng was the source from which TCR beta cDNA was made with a constant-region primer. A slightly modified ARM-PCR protocol with three nested multiplex PCR rounds produced these TCR beta libraries. Each CDR3 protein is one row after TCRdb ran MiXCR on the multiplex PCR reads. The top ten clones hold 16% of a sample with over 35,000 distinct CDR3 sequences, roughly four fifths of them seen once. Regarding the study as a whole: The study found a significantly higher top-250-clone fraction in tumors than in blood (p = 0.039).

The sample comprised liver tumor tissue from sampling region 4. As for subset: tumor region T4, right-lateral pole. This receptor was taken from a man aged 35 to 55 with primary liver carcinoma and hepatitis B virus infection.

CDR3 protein: CASSQARDSYGANVLTF. For the CDR3, the DNA is TGTGCCAGCAGCCAAGCTCGGGACAGCTATGGGGCCAACGTCCTGACTTTC. The chain combines TRBV28 with TRBJ2-6, with 7 bases that match TRBD1. The germline CDR1 and CDR2 sequences are MDHEN and SYDVKM. The length of the CDR3 is 17 residues. With 6 bases clipped from V and 3 bases from J, the junction kept 11 bases outside the gene matches.